What follows are 10 T cell receptor beta chains derived from one specimen sequenced in a study of identical twins. Via MiXCR, TCRdb re-called the 5' RACE reads, giving one row per CDR3 protein. The data show about 280,000 distinct CDR3 sequences, about 8% seen once. This same sample was also taken into another study, of yellow fever vaccine responses in identical twins.

Material: memory (CD45RO+) T cells sorted from blood. The receptors here all came from a woman aged 18-29 years in good health.

This clonotype has at least ten counts. V and J are TRBV6-1 and TRBJ2-5; 10 nucleotides agree with TRBD2. Germline V lookup: CDR1 MNHNS, CDR2 SASEGT. Trimming removed 6 bases from V and 4 bases from J; junction bases left unmatched: 5. CDR3 length: 14 residues. Written as DNA, the CDR3 is TGTGCCAGCAGGGGGAGACTAGCGGGAGAGACCCAGTACTTC. It yields the protein CASRGRLAGETQYF.

This clonotype was seen ten or more times. The rearrangement joins TRBV28 to TRBJ1-1, with D maybe TRBD1 (5 bases). V was shortened by 7 bases and J by 0 bases, with 18 bases between the two germline ends. CDR3 length: 16 amino acids. The germline V gene encodes CDR1 MDHEN and CDR2 SYDVKM. The CDR3 is CASMVGRGPMNTEAFF. The DNA of the CDR3 is TGTGCCAGCATGGTTGGAAGGGGCCCCATGAACACTGAAGCTTTCTTT.

There are many counts of this clonotype. The CDR3 DNA follows: TGCGCCAGCAGCTTGGAGGCAGGGGGCTCCTACGAGCAGTACGTC. Translating it yields CASSLEAGGSYEQYV. V usage is TRBV5-1 and J usage is TRBJ2-7; 7 bases align to TRBD1. Germline assignment: CDR1 SGHRS and CDR2 YFSETQ. The CDR3 has 15 residues. Trimming took 0 bases from V and 0 from J; bases not matched to a gene: 3.

This clonotype appeared many times. The rearrangement links TRBV12-3 or TRBV12-4 to TRBJ1-2, with 10 nucleotides matching TRBD1. This CDR3 is built from 14 residues. V trimming: 6 bases; J trimming: 3 bases; junction bases outside the gene matches: 4. In DNA form, the CDR3 reads TGTGCCAGCAGGCCCGGGACAGGGGACTATGGCTACACCTTC. It specifies CASRPGTGDYGYTF.

This rearrangement joins TRBV5-8 to TRBJ2-1; D possibly corresponds to TRBD2 (7 bases). CDR1 is SGHTS and CDR2 is YDEGEE in the germline V gene. V was shortened by 1 base and J by 5 bases, with 13 bases between the two germline ends. The CDR3 is 15 residues long. This CDR3 is CASSLIRGGNNEQFF. DNA of the CDR3: TGTGCCAGCAGCTTGATTAGGGGGGGGAACAATGAGCAGTTCTTC.

This clonotype was seen a handful of times. The rearrangement links TRBV18 to TRBJ2-3; 7 bases fit TRBD2. With 4 bases clipped from V and 0 bases from J, the junction kept 1 base outside the gene matches. CDR3 length: 14 amino acids. Per the germline V gene, CDR1 is KGHSH and CDR2 is LQKENI. CDR3 DNA sequence: TGTGCCAGCTCACTACTAGCGAGCACAGATACGCAGTATTTT. This sequence encodes CASSLLASTDTQYF.

This chain uses TRBV4-2 with TRBJ1-6; D might be TRBD1 (6 bases). This CDR3 comprises 15 residues. V lost 3 bases and J lost 7, with 13 bases in between. In germline, CDR1 is LGHNA, CDR2 YNFKEQ. The DNA for the CDR3 is TGTGCCAGCAGCCAGGTCAGGGGAGGCAATTCACCCCTCCACTTT. This translates into CASSQVRGGNSPLHF.

The rearrangement uses TRBV28 and TRBJ2-3; TRBD2 might be the D (5 bases). Germline V gene data show CDR1 as MDHEN and CDR2 as SYDVKM. CDR3 size: 14 residues. Trimming removed 6 bases from V and 0 bases from J, with 10 bases in between. The CDR3 DNA reads TGTGCCAGCAGGGACTGGGGAAGCACAGATACGCAGTATTTT. This gives the protein CASRDWGSTDTQYF.

The chain joins TRBV24-1 to TRBJ2-5; 7 bases match TRBD2. The CDR3 is 15 amino acids. J lost 5 bases, V lost 4 bases, and 9 bases had no gene match. Germline CDR1 reads KGHDR; CDR2 reads SFDVKD. CDR3 nucleotide sequence: TGTGCCACCAGTGAAACCGGGACTAAACACGAGACCCAGTACTTC. The encoded protein is CATSETGTKHETQYF.

The V and J genes are TRBV28 and TRBJ1-6; D not resolved. CDR3 length equals 14 residues. Trimming removed 5 bases from V and 4 bases from J, with 9 bases in between. CDR1 is MDHEN and CDR2 is SYDVKM in the germline V gene. CDR3 in amino acids: CASSTPEYNSPLHF. CDR3 bases: TGTGCCAGCAGTACCCCAGAGTATAATTCACCCCTCCACTTT.